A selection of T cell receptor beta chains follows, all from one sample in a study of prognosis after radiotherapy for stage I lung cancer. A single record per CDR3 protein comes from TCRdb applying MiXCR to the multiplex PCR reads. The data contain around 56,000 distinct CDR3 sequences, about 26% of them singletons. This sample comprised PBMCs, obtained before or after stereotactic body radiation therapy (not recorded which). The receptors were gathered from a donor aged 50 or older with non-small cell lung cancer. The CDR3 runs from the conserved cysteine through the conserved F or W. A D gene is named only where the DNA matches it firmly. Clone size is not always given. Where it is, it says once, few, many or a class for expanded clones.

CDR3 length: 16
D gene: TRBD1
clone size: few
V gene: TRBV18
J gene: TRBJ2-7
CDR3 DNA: TGTGCCAGCTCACCAAGTTTACAGGGACAGGGGGATGAGCAGTACTTC
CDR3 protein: CASSPSLQGQGDEQYF

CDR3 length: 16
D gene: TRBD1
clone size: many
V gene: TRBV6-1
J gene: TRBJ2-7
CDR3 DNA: TGTGCCAGCAGGACGACAGGGACAATTAGAACCTACGAGCAGTACTTC
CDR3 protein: CASRTTGTIRTYEQYF

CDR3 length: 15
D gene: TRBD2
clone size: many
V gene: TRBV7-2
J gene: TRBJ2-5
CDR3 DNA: TGTGCCAGCAGCTTGGGACTAGCGGGGCCTGAGACCCAGTACTTC
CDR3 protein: CASSLGLAGPETQYF

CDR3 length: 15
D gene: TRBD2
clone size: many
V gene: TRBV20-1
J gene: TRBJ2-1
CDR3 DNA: TGCAGTGCTAGCGATACTAGCGGGGGTTCCAATGGGCAGTTCTTC
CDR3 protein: CSASDTSGGSNGQFF

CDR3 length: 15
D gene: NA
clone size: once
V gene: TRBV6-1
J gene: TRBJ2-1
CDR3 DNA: TGTGCCAGCACCAAGAGGGGGGGGCTAAACAATGAGCAGTTCTTC
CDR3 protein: CASTKRGGLNNEQFF

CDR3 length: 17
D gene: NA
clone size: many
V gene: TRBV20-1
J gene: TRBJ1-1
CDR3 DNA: TGCAGTGCTAGAGATCCCCACCGGGGCAACAAGAACACTGAAGCTTTCTTT
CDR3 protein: CSARDPHRGNKNTEAFF

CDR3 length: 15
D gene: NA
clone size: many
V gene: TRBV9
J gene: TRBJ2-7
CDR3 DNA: TGTGCCAGCAGCGGGGGAGAGGGAGGCCCCTACGAGCAGTACTTC
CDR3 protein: CASSGGEGGPYEQYF

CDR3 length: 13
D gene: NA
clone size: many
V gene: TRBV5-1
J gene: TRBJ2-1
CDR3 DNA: TGCGCCAGCAGCTATGGGACTTCTAATGAGCAGTTCTTC
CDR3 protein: CASSYGTSNEQFF

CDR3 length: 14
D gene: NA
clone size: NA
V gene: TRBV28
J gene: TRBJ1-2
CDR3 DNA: TGTGCCAGCAGTTCACAGTGGAGTTTCTATGACTACACCTTC
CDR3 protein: CASSSQWSFYDYTF

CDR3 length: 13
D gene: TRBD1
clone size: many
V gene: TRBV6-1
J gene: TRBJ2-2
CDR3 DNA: TGTGCCACCGGGACAGGGGGCACCGGGGAGCTGTTTTTT
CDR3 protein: CATGTGGTGELFF

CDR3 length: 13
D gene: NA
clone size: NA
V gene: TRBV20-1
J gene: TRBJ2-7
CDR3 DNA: TGCAGTGCCACGGACTCGAACAACTACGAGCAGTACTTC
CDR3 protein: CSATDSNNYEQYF

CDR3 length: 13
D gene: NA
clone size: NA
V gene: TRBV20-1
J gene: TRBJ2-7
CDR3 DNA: TGCAGTGCGGAGCGGGCCAGCACCTACGAGCAGTACTTC
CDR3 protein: CSAERASTYEQYF

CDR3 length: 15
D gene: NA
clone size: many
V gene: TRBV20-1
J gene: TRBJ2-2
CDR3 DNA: TGCAGTGCTAGTATGCAGGCGACGAGGACCGGGGAGCTGTTTTTT
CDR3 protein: CSASMQATRTGELFF

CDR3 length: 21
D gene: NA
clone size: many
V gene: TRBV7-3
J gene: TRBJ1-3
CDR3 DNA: TGTGCCGGCAGCCCGCCAGCCGGGCACGCTCAATATTATAGCTCTGGAAACACCATATATTTT
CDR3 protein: CAGSPPAGHAQYYSSGNTIYF

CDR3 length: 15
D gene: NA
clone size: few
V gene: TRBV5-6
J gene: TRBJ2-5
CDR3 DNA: TGTGCCAGCAGCTTGGTAGGCTCGGGAGAAGAGACCCAGTACTTC
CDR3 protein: CASSLVGSGEETQYF

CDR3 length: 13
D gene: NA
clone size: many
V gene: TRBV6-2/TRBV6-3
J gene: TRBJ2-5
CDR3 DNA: TGTGCCAGCAGTTACCATGGGGGAGAGACCCAGTACTTC
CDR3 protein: CASSYHGGETQYF

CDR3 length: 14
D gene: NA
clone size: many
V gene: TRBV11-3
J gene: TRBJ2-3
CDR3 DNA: TGTGCCAGCAGCGCCACCGGTTTCGCAGATACGCAGTATTTT
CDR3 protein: CASSATGFADTQYF

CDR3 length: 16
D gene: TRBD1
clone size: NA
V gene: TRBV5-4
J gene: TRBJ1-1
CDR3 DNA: TGTGCCAGCAGCTTGGTCTATGACAGGGGGCGTGCAGAAGCTTTCTTT
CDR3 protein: CASSLVYDRGRAEAFF

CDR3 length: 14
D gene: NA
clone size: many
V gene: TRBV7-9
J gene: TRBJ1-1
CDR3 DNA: TGTGCCAGCAGCCCACGGGAACCAAACACTGAAGCTTTCTTT
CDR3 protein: CASSPREPNTEAFF

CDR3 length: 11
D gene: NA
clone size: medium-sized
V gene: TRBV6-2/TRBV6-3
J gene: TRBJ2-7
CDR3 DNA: TGTGCCAGCAGTCCCTCCTACGAGCAGTACTTC
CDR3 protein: CASSPSYEQYF

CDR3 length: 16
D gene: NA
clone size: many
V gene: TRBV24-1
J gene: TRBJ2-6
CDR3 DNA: TGTGCCACCAGTGCCCCTCACATCTCTGGGGCCAACGTCCTGACTTTC
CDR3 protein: CATSAPHISGANVLTF

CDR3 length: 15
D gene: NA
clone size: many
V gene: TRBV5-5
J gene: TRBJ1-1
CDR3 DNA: TGTGCCAGCAGCTTGGCAATAGGGGTGGGCACTGAAGCTTTCTTT
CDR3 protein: CASSLAIGVGTEAFF

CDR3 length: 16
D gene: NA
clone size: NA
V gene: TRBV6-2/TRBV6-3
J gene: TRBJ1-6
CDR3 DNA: TGTGCCAGCAGTTCATCTCAGGGTAATAATAATCCACCCCTCCACTTT
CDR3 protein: CASSSSQGNNNPPLHF

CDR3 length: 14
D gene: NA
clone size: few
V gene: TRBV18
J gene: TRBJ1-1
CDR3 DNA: TGTGCCAGCTCACCAGGTCGCGGGAACACTGAAGCTTTCTTT
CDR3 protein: CASSPGRGNTEAFF

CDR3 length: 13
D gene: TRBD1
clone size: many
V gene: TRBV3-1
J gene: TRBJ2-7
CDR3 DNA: TGTGCCAGCAGCCAAGGACAGGGTTACGAGCAGTACTTC
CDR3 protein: CASSQGQGYEQYF

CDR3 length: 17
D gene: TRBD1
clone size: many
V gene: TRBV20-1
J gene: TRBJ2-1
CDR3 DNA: TGCAGTGCTAGAGAGCCACGGACAGGGGTCTCCTACAATGAGCAGTTCTTC
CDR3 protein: CSAREPRTGVSYNEQFF

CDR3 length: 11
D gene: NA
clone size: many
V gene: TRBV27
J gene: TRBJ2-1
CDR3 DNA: TGTGCCAGCAGATATTACAATGAGCAGTTCTTC
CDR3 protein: CASRYYNEQFF

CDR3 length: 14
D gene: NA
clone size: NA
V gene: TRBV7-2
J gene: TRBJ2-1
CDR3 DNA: TGTGCTAGCAGCTCTGGAAAGCATAGGGATGAGCAGTTCTTC
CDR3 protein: CASSSGKHRDEQFF

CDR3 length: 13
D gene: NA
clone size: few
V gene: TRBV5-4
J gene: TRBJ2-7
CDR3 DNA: TGTGCCAGCAGCGTAGACAGCTTCTACGAGCAGTACTTC
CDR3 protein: CASSVDSFYEQYF

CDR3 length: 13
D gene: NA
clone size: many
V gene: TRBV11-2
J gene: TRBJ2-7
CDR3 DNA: TGTGCCAGCAGCTTACGTGATATCTACGAGCAGTACTTC
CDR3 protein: CASSLRDIYEQYF

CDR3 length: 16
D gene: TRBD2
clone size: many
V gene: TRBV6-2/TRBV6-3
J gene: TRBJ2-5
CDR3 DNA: TGTGCCAGCAGGCGACCAGGGACTAGCGGCAAAGAGACCCAGTACTTC
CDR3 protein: CASRRPGTSGKETQYF

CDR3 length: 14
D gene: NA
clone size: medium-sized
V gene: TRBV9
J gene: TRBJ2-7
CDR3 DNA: TGTGCCAGCAGCGTAACCACGGAGGACTACGAGCAGTACTTC
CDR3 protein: CASSVTTEDYEQYF

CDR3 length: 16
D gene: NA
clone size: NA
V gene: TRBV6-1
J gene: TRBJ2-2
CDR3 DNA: TGTGCCAGCAGCCCCGAAGGGCTCTCGAACACCGGGGAGCTGTTTTTT
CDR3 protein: CASSPEGLSNTGELFF

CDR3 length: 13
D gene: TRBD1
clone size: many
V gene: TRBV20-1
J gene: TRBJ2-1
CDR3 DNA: TGCAGTGCTAGGTGGACAGGCGCTTGGGAGCAGTTCTTC
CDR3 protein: CSARWTGAWEQFF

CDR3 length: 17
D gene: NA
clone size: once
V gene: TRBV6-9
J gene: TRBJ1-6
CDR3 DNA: TGTGCCAGCAGTTCCAGGGAAAGGGGGTCTCCCAATTCACCACTCCACTTT
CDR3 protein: CASSSRERGSPNSPLHF